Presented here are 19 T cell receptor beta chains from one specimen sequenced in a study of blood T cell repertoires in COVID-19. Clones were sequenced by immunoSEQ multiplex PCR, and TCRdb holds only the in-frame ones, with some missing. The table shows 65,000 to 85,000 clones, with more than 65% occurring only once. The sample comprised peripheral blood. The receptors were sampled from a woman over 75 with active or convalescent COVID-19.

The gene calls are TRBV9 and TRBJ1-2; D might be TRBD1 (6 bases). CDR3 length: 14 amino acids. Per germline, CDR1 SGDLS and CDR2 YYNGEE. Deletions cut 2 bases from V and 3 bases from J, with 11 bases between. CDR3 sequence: CASSVRDTHYGYTF. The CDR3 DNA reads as TGTGCCAGCAGCGTCCGGGACACTCACTATGGCTACACCTTC.

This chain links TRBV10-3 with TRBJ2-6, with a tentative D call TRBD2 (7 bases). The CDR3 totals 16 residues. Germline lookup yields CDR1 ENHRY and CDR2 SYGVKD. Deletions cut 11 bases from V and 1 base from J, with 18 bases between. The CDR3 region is CAVRGGGLSGANVLTF. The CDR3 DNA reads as TGTGCCGTTCGGGGAGGGGGACTGTCTGGGGCCAACGTCCTGACTTTC.

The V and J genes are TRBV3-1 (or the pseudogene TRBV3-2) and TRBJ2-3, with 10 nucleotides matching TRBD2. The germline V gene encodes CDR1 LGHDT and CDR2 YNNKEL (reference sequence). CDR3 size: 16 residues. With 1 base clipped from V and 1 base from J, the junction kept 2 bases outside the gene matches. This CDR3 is CASSQGTSGRTDTQYF. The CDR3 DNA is TGTGCCAGCAGCCAAGGGACTAGCGGTCGCACAGATACGCAGTATTTT.

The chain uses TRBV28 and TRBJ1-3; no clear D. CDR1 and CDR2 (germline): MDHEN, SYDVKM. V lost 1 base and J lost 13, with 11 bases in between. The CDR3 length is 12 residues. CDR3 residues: CASSLYSGQIYF. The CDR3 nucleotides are TGTGCCAGCAGTTTATACAGTGGGCAGATATATTTT.

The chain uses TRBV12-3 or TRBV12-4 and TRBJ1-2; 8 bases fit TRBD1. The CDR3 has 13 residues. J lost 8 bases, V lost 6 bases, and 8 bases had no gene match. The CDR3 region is CASRPGGAGGYTF. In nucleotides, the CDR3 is TGTGCCAGCAGGCCAGGGGGCGCCGGCGGCTACACCTTC.

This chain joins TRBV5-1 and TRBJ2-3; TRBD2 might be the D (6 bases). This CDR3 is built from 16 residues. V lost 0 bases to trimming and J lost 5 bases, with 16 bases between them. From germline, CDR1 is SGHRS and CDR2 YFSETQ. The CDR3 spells CASSLVADLGGDTQYF. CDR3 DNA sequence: TGCGCCAGCAGCTTGGTAGCGGACCTTGGGGGAGATACGCAGTATTTT.

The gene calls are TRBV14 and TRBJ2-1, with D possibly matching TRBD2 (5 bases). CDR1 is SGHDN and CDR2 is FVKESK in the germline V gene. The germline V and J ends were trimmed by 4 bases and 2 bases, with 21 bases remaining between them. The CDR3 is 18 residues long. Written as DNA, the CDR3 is TGTGCCAGCAGCCGACACTTCTGGGCGGAGGTCCCCTACAATGAGCAGTTCTTC. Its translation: CASSRHFWAEVPYNEQFF.

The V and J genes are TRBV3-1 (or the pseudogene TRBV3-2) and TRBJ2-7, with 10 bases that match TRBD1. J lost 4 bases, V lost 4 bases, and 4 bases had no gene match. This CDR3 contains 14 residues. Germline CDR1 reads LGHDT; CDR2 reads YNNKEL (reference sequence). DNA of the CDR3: TGTGCCAGCAGCCCGGGACAGGGGCCGTACGAGCAGTACTTC. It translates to CASSPGQGPYEQYF.

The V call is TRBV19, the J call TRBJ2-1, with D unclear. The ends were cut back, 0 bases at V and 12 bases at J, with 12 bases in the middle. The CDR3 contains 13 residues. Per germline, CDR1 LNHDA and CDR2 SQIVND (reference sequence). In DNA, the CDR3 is TGTGCCAGTAGTATAGATCGGAGCTCAAGGCAGTTCTTC. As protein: CASSIDRSSRQFF.

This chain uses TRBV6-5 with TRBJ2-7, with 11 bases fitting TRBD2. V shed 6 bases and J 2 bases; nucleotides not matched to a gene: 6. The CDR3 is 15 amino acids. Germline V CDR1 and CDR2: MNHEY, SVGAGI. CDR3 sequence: CASRSGTSGTYEQYF. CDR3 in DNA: TGTGCCAGCAGGAGCGGGACTAGCGGAACCTACGAGCAGTACTTC.

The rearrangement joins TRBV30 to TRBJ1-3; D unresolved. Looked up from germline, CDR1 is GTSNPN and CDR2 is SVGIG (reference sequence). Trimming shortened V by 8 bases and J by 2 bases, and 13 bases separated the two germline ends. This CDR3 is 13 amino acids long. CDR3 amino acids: CASYKNPGNTIYF. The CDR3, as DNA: TGTGCCAGTTACAAAAACCCTGGAAACACCATATATTTT.

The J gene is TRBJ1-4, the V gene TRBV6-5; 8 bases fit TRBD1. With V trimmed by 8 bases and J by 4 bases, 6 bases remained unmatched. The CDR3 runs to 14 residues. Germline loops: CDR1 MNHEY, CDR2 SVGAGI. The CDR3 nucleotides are TGTGCCAGCCGGAGGACAGGGCTTAATGAAAAACTGTTTTTT. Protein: CASRRTGLNEKLFF.

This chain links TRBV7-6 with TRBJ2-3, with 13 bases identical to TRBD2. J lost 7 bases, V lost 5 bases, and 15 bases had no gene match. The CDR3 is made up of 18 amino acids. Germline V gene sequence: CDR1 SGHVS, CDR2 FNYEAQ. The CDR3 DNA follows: TGTGCCAGCAGCCAAGGGTGGGTCCGGACTAGCGGGAGTAATACGCAGTATTTT. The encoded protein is CASSQGWVRTSGSNTQYF.

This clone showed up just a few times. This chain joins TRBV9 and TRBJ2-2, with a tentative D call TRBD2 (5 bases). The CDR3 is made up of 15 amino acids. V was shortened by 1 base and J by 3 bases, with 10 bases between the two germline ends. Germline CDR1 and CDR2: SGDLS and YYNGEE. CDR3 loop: CASSVSDSYTGELFF. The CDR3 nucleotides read TGTGCCAGCAGCGTATCGGACTCCTACACCGGGGAGCTGTTTTTT.

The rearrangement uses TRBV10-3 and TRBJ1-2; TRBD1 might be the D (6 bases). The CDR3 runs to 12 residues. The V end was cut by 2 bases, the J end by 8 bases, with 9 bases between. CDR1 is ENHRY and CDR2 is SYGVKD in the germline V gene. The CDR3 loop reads CAISEQGTGYTF. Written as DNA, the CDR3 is TGTGCCATCAGTGAGCAGGGGACGGGCTACACCTTC.

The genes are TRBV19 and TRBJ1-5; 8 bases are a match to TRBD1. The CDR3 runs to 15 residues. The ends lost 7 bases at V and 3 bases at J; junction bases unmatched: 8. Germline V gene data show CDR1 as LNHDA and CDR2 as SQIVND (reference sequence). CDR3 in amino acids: CASTNGQGFNQPQHF. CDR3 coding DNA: TGTGCCAGTACCAACGGACAGGGTTTCAATCAGCCCCAGCATTTT.

CDR3: CATSDTGQGGVEQFF. The CDR3 DNA reads TGTGCCACCAGTGATACGGGACAGGGGGGGGTTGAGCAGTTCTTC. J is TRBJ2-1 and V is TRBV24-1, with 11 nucleotides matching TRBD1. CDR1 is KGHDR, CDR2 SFDVKD, per germline. The CDR3 is 15 amino acids. V lost 3 bases, J lost 9 bases, and 6 bases stayed unmatched.

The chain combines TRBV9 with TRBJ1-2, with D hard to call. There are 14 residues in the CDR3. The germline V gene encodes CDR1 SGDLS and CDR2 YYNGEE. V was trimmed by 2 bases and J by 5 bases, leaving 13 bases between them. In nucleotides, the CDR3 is TGTGCCAGCAGCGTGAGTCATTCTGAATATGGCTACACCTTC. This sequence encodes CASSVSHSEYGYTF.

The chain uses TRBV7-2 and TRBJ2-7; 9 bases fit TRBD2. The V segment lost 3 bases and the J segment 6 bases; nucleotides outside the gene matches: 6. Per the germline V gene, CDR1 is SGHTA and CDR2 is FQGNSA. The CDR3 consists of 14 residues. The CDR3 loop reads CASSFLAGRSEQYF. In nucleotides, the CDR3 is TGTGCCAGCAGCTTTCTAGCGGGAAGATCCGAGCAGTACTTC.